This TCR beta chain was found in a study of T cell responses to AZD1222 COVID-19 vaccine. Of note for this clone: Antigen: not known.

Trimming left V 3 bases short and J 3 bases short, with 9 bases between. CDR1 is KGHSH, CDR2 LQKENI, per germline. This CDR3 comprises 14 residues. The assay was immunoSEQ multiplex PCR, and TCRdb's table has in-frame clones only and misses some. The sample yields 100,000 to 150,000 clones, 90% seen once. Whole-study findings and limits: Nearly half of unique spike-specific TCRs reportedly avoided B.1.351 and B.1.1.7 mutated regions. Two doses of AZD1222 preceded a rise in Spike-specific TCR breadth and depth.

The chain carries TRBV18 and TRBJ2-1, with D possibly matching TRBD1 (6 bases). Sample: peripheral blood, taken on day 0 of MenACWY control vaccination. The TCR comes from an adult in good health. CDR3 loop: CASSPSQGYNEQFF. The CDR3 nucleotides are TGTGCCAGCTCACCCTCACAGGGCTACAATGAGCAGTTCTTC.